The rows below give T cell receptor beta chains drawn from one sample of a study of cytomegalovirus exposure and HLA in healthy donors. Clones were sequenced by immunoSEQ multiplex PCR, and TCRdb holds only the in-frame ones, with some missing. The sample yields about 240,000 clones, over 75% seen once. Sequenced: PBMCs. The receptors here all came from a boy younger than 18 in good health and CMV-seronegative. Both conserved end residues are part of each CDR3. The D gene is left open where the match is weak. Rows give clone size only sometimes, using once, few, many, or a class for an expanded clone.

TRBJ1-3 | NA | TRBV19 | NA | TGTGCCAGTAGTAGGTTAGTCCGCTCTGGAAACACCATATATTTT | CASSRLVRSGNTIYF
TRBJ1-2 | TRBD1 | TRBV19 | NA | TGTGCCAGTAGTATAGGGACCGGGACAGGGGATCATGGCTACACCTTC | CASSIGTGTGDHGYTF
TRBJ1-4 | TRBD1 | TRBV6-1 | NA | TGTGCCAGCAGTGAAATGGGACGGACAGGGGATAATGAAAAACTGTTTTTT | CASSEMGRTGDNEKLFF
TRBJ2-7 | NA | TRBV7-9 | once | TGTGCCAGCAGCTTCACAGGGTCCTACGAGCAGTACTTC | CASSFTGSYEQYF
TRBJ2-1 | NA | TRBV18 | NA | TGTGCCAGCTCATCAGGGGCTGGGAGCTCCTACAATGAGCAGTTCTTC | CASSSGAGSSYNEQFF
TRBJ2-1 | TRBD2 | TRBV6-1 | few | TGTGCCAGCAAGGGACTAGCGGGAAACGACAATGAGCAGTTCTTC | CASKGLAGNDNEQFF
TRBJ2-5 | NA | TRBV16 | few | TGTGCCAGCAGTCCGGGTCTGGCCCAAGAGACCCAGTACTTC | CASSPGLAQETQYF
TRBJ1-5 | NA | TRBV30 | NA | TGTGCCTGGAGTAACAGGTGGGGATGGCCCCAGCATTTT | CAWSNRWGWPQHF
TRBJ1-1 | NA | TRBV7-9 | NA | TGTGCCAGCAGCTTTATTGAGCGTCTCACCACTGAAGCTTTCTTT | CASSFIERLTTEAFF
TRBJ2-1 | TRBD2 | TRBV7-2 | NA | TGTGCCAGCAGCCTACTTTTAGGAGCGGGGGGGCTCAATGAGCAGTTCTTC | CASSLLLGAGGLNEQFF
TRBJ1-4 | NA | TRBV30 | NA | TGTGCCTCGAAAAGACTGCACGCAACTAATGAAAAACTGTTTTTT | CASKRLHATNEKLFF
TRBJ2-7 | NA | TRBV30 | NA | TGTGCCTGGAGCGGGAGCCCGGGCGAGCAGTACTTC | CAWSGSPGEQYF
TRBJ1-1 | NA | TRBV5-1 | NA | TGCGCCAGCAGCTTCAGGGTTGAGACTGAAGCTTTCTTT | CASSFRVETEAFF
TRBJ1-1 | NA | TRBV18 | NA | TGTGCCAGCTCACTTCTCCGGGACTCGACTTTCTTT | CASSLLRDSTFF
TRBJ2-7 | NA | TRBV11-2 | NA | TGTGCCAGCAGCTTAGATCTTTGGGAGTTCAAGTACTTC | CASSLDLWEFKYF
TRBJ1-2 | NA | TRBV15 | NA | TGTGCCACCAGCAGGCACCGGGGGAGCGATGGCTACACCTTC | CATSRHRGSDGYTF